The 11 T cell receptor beta chains below come from one sample, sequenced in a study of blood T cells in healthy people across ages. Primers used in a second PCR of roughly 6 to 11 cycles were a sample-barcoded 5' primer and a J-beta primer mix. Using its own MiXCR run on the 5' RACE reads, TCRdb lists one record per CDR3 protein. The data show some 930,000 distinct CDR3 sequences, with 25% to 30% seen just once and 9.5% to 13% held by the top ten. A further study also used this sample, focusing on T cells of mothers and their children.

What was sequenced was blood. Receptor source: a woman aged 40 to 55 in good health.

The chain uses TRBV9 and TRBJ2-1; D might be TRBD1 (6 bases). CDR1 is SGDLS and CDR2 is YYNGEE in the germline V gene. Trimming removed 4 bases from V and 7 bases from J, with 21 bases in between. The CDR3 consists of 16 residues. CDR3 residues: CASSFSTTGHENEQFF. CDR3 sequence (DNA): TGTGCCAGCAGCTTCTCCACGACAGGTCATGAGAATGAGCAGTTCTTC. Filled out from reference TRBV9 and TRBJ2-1, the complete variable domain reads DSGVTQTPKHLITATGQRVTLRCSPRSGDLSVYWYQQSLDQGLQFLIQYYNGEERAKGNILERFSAQQFPDLHSELNLSSLELGDSALYFCASSFSTTGHENEQFFGPGTRLTVL.

This clonotype was recorded a few times. CDR3 sequence reads: CASSFLGFRNIQYF. DNA for the CDR3: TGTGCCAGCAGTTTTTTAGGCTTCAGGAACATTCAGTACTTC. The chain uses TRBV28 and TRBJ2-4; D ambiguous. Trimming left V 3 bases short and J 7 bases short, with 13 bases between. The germline V gene encodes CDR1 MDHEN and CDR2 SYDVKM. The CDR3 totals 14 residues.

This clonotype was counted ten times or more. The chain uses TRBV29-1 and TRBJ1-1; the D is unclear. V was shortened by 0 bases and J by 4 bases, with 3 bases between the two germline ends. The CDR3 sequence is 11 residues long. CDR1 SQVTM and CDR2 ANQGSEA come from the germline V gene. Written as DNA, the CDR3 is TGCAGCGTTGAAGATCGCACTGAAGCTTTCTTT. It yields the protein CSVEDRTEAFF. Using reference TRBV29-1 and TRBJ1-1 for the parts outside the CDR3, the full variable domain is SAVISQKPSRDICQRGTSLTIQCQVDSQVTMMFWYRQQPGQSLTLIATANQGSEATYESGFVIDKFPISRPNLTFSTLTVSNMSPEDSSIYLCSVEDRTEAFFGQGTRLTVV.

In its sample, this clonotype was seen many times. The J gene is TRBJ2-3, the V gene TRBV29-1; D is unresolved. The CDR3 contains 15 residues. CDR1 and CDR2 (germline): SQVTM, ANQGSEA. Trimming took 7 bases from V and 0 from J, leaving 17 bases between them. The CDR3, as DNA: TGCAGCGCCCTAGGGAACAGCCTTAGCACAGATACGCAGTATTTT. This encodes CSALGNSLSTDTQYF.

Many counts were recorded for this clonotype. V and J are TRBV20-1 and TRBJ2-5; 9 nucleotides match TRBD2. Germline V gene data show CDR1 as DFQATT and CDR2 as SNEGSKA (reference sequence). The junction had 6 bases not matched to a gene; V was cut back by 0 bases and J by 4 bases. The CDR3 is 15 residues long. The DNA for the CDR3 is TGCAGTGCTAGAGACCCAGCGGGGGGCCGAGAGACCCAGTACTTC. It translates to CSARDPAGGRETQYF.

In the case of this clonotype: This clone may be a read error of a much larger clone one base away. J is TRBJ2-7 and V is TRBV13, with D maybe TRBD1 (6 bases). Germline CDR1 is PRHDT and CDR2 is FYEKMQ (reference sequence). The CDR3 contains 15 residues. V was trimmed by 4 bases and J by 5 bases, leaving 18 bases between them. CDR3 bases: TGTGCCAGCAGCTCCCCAGTGGGGGCTGGGGACGAGCAGTACTTC. Its protein is CASSSPVGAGDEQYF.

In this sample, this clonotype turned up many times. The chain joins TRBV6-5 to TRBJ2-3, with 10 bases that match TRBD1. After removal of 2 bases from V and 5 bases from J, the junction contained 1 base not matched to a gene. Germline CDR1 reads MNHEY; CDR2 reads SVGAGI. This CDR3 spans 14 amino acids. The CDR3 sequence is CASSYDRGRDTQYF. CDR3 sequence (DNA): TGTGCCAGCAGTTACGACAGGGGGCGAGATACGCAGTATTTT.

There are many counts of this clonotype. The genes are TRBV12-3 or TRBV12-4 and TRBJ2-3; 9 bases match TRBD2. V lost 6 bases and J lost 1; bases outside the gene matches: 5. CDR3 length: 15 amino acids. CDR3 sequence reads: CASSAWTSGTDTQYF. The CDR3 coding sequence is TGTGCCAGCAGCGCCTGGACTAGCGGCACAGATACGCAGTATTTT.

The rearrangement links TRBV19 to TRBJ1-1; maybe TRBD1 (6 bases). The length of the CDR3 is 16 residues. Trimming left V 3 bases short and J 1 base short, with 15 bases between. CDR1 and CDR2 from the germline V gene are LNHDA and SQIVND (reference sequence). The CDR3, as DNA: TGTGCCAGTAGTATTGCCAGGGGCGCCAGGAACACTGAAGCTTTCTTT. Translated: CASSIARGARNTEAFF.

This clonotype was detected a few times. The V gene is TRBV5-4, the J gene TRBJ2-1; 8 bases line up with TRBD2. The CDR3 length is 15 residues. J gave up 7 bases and V 4 bases, and 10 bases lay outside the gene matches. The germline V gene has CDR1 SGHNT and CDR2 YYREEE (reference sequence). The CDR3 sequence is CASSTRSGVSNEQFF. CDR3 DNA sequence: TGTGCCAGCAGCACTCGTAGCGGGGTATCAAATGAGCAGTTCTTC. The complete variable domain, with remaining parts taken from reference TRBV5-4 and TRBJ2-1, reads ETGVTQSPTHLIKTRGQQVTLRCSSQSGHNTVSWYQQALGQGPQFIFQYYREEENGRGNFPPRFSGLQFPNYSSELNVNALELDDSALYLCASSTRSGVSNEQFFGPGTRLTVL.

This clonotype was detected only once. The gene calls are TRBV28 and TRBJ2-7; D might be TRBD2 (5 bases). Trimming removed 6 bases from V and 9 bases from J, with 18 bases in between. Germline CDR1 and CDR2: MDHEN and SYDVKM. This CDR3 region has 13 residues. As DNA, the CDR3 is TGTGCCAGCAGCTTAGAGGCTGAGCGGCGGCAGTACTTC. As protein: CASSLEAERRQYF. Complete variable domain (other parts from reference TRBV28 and TRBJ2-7): DVKVTQSSRYLVKRTGEKVFLECVQDMDHENMFWYRQDPGLGLRLIYFSYDVKMKEKGDIPEGYSVSREKKERFSLILESASTNQTSMYLCASSLEAERRQYFGPGTRLTVT.